These T cell receptor beta chains were read from a single sample in a study of identical twins. In TCRdb, the 5' RACE reads were re-called with MiXCR into one record per CDR3 protein. This sample yields roughly 150,000 distinct CDR3 sequences, of which roughly 3.5% are seen a single time; around 8% belongs to the top ten. Specimen: memory T cells sorted from blood. The receptors were gathered from a man younger than 30 in good health. CDR3s include the opening cysteine and the closing phenylalanine or tryptophan. D genes are given only for firm matches. A row's size may be missing; if present it is once, few, many or a size class.

V gene: TRBV12-3/TRBV12-4
clone size: many
J gene: TRBJ1-2
D gene: NA
CDR3 DNA: TGTGCCAGCACCCCATGGGGCGGGCACTATGGCTACACCTTC
CDR3 protein: CASTPWGGHYGYTF

V gene: TRBV11-3
clone size: many
J gene: TRBJ2-4
D gene: TRBD1
CDR3 DNA: TGTGCCAGCAGCTACGGACAGGGGACGGTAGCCAAAAACATTCAGTACTTC
CDR3 protein: CASSYGQGTVAKNIQYF

V gene: TRBV18
clone size: many
J gene: TRBJ1-6
D gene: NA
CDR3 DNA: TGTGCCAGCTCACCAACCAGGGAAAATTCACCCCTCCACTTT
CDR3 protein: CASSPTRENSPLHF

V gene: TRBV5-1
clone size: many
J gene: TRBJ2-7
D gene: TRBD2
CDR3 DNA: TGCGCCAGCAGGGCCGGGACTACCTACGAGCAGTACTTC
CDR3 protein: CASRAGTTYEQYF

V gene: TRBV20-1
clone size: many
J gene: TRBJ2-2
D gene: TRBD2
CDR3 DNA: TGCAGTGCTAGACTAGCGGGAGACACCGGGGAGCTGTTTTTT
CDR3 protein: CSARLAGDTGELFF

V gene: TRBV2
clone size: many
J gene: TRBJ2-3
D gene: TRBD2
CDR3 DNA: TGTGCCAGCAGTAGGACTAGCGGGATCACAGATACGCAGTATTTT
CDR3 protein: CASSRTSGITDTQYF

V gene: TRBV5-1
clone size: many
J gene: TRBJ2-3
D gene: TRBD1
CDR3 DNA: TGCGCCAGCCGGAAGGGGGCCCTCACAGATACGCAGTATTTT
CDR3 protein: CASRKGALTDTQYF

V gene: TRBV5-5
clone size: many
J gene: TRBJ2-3
D gene: NA
CDR3 DNA: TGTGCCAGCAGCTTGGCTCTTTGGGCAGATACGCAGTATTTT
CDR3 protein: CASSLALWADTQYF

V gene: TRBV6-2/TRBV6-3
clone size: many
J gene: TRBJ2-3
D gene: NA
CDR3 DNA: TGTGCCAGCAGTTACAGGCCAGATACGCAGTATTTT
CDR3 protein: CASSYRPDTQYF

V gene: TRBV7-2
clone size: many
J gene: TRBJ1-4
D gene: TRBD1
CDR3 DNA: TGTGCCAGCAGCTCGGACAGGGCAAGCGAAAAACTGTTTTTT
CDR3 protein: CASSSDRASEKLFF

V gene: TRBV5-5
clone size: NA
J gene: TRBJ1-2
D gene: TRBD1
CDR3 DNA: TGTGCCAGCAGCTTATGGACAGGGGGCGATGGCTACACCTTC
CDR3 protein: CASSLWTGGDGYTF

V gene: TRBV7-6
clone size: many
J gene: TRBJ1-5
D gene: NA
CDR3 DNA: TGTGCCAGCAGCTCTGGCCTATTAGGGCCCCAGCATTTT
CDR3 protein: CASSSGLLGPQHF

V gene: TRBV25-1
clone size: many
J gene: TRBJ1-1
D gene: NA
CDR3 DNA: TGTGCCAGCAGTGGTTCTAGGCAGATGAACACTGAAGCTTTCTTT
CDR3 protein: CASSGSRQMNTEAFF

V gene: TRBV12-3/TRBV12-4
clone size: many
J gene: TRBJ1-5
D gene: NA
CDR3 DNA: TGTGCCAGCAGTTTGGGCAGCAGCAATCAGCCCCAGCATTTT
CDR3 protein: CASSLGSSNQPQHF

V gene: TRBV4-3
clone size: many
J gene: TRBJ1-2
D gene: NA
CDR3 DNA: TGCGCCAGCAGCCAAGATCTGAGTGGCTACACCTTC
CDR3 protein: CASSQDLSGYTF

V gene: TRBV18
clone size: few
J gene: TRBJ2-1
D gene: NA
CDR3 DNA: TGTGCCAGCTCACCAGATCTAGGGGGCAATGAGCAGTTCTTC
CDR3 protein: CASSPDLGGNEQFF

V gene: TRBV19
clone size: few
J gene: TRBJ2-1
D gene: TRBD2
CDR3 DNA: TGTGCCAGTAGTAGGCCTAGCGGGAGCTATGAGCAGTTCTTC
CDR3 protein: CASSRPSGSYEQFF

V gene: TRBV4-2
clone size: many
J gene: TRBJ1-2
D gene: NA
CDR3 DNA: TGTGCCAGCAGCCCGCTAGGCGGGAACTATGGCTACACCTTC
CDR3 protein: CASSPLGGNYGYTF

V gene: TRBV20-1
clone size: many
J gene: TRBJ1-1
D gene: NA
CDR3 DNA: TGCAGTGCTAGTTTCCAGAACATGAACACTGAAGCTTTCTTT
CDR3 protein: CSASFQNMNTEAFF

V gene: TRBV18
clone size: many
J gene: TRBJ2-2
D gene: NA
CDR3 DNA: TGTGCCAGCTCACCAATACTACAACAGAATTTGTTTTTT
CDR3 protein: CASSPILQQNLFF

V gene: TRBV12-3/TRBV12-4
clone size: many
J gene: TRBJ2-1
D gene: TRBD2
CDR3 DNA: TGTGCCAGCCCATTGGAAAACAGCGGGAGTTTTAATGAGCAGTTCTTC
CDR3 protein: CASPLENSGSFNEQFF

V gene: TRBV11-1
clone size: many
J gene: TRBJ2-1
D gene: TRBD2
CDR3 DNA: TGTGCCAGCAGCCTACCCCTGCCCATAGCGGGAGGGCAAAGTGAGCAGTTCTTC
CDR3 protein: CASSLPLPIAGGQSEQFF

V gene: TRBV18
clone size: many
J gene: TRBJ1-1
D gene: TRBD1
CDR3 DNA: TGTGCCAGCTCACCGGGACAGGACACTGAAGCTTTCTTT
CDR3 protein: CASSPGQDTEAFF

V gene: TRBV9
clone size: many
J gene: TRBJ2-1
D gene: TRBD1
CDR3 DNA: TGTGCCAGCAGCGTAGGGTCGCGGGACAGGGTTAATGAGCAGTTCTTC
CDR3 protein: CASSVGSRDRVNEQFF

V gene: TRBV20-1
clone size: many
J gene: TRBJ2-5
D gene: TRBD2
CDR3 DNA: TGCAGTGCTAGCGTCCAGGGACTACAAGAGACCCAGTACTTC
CDR3 protein: CSASVQGLQETQYF

V gene: TRBV27
clone size: many
J gene: TRBJ2-3
D gene: TRBD2
CDR3 DNA: TGTGCCAGCAGTTTAGCGGGAGGGCCCTCGAATACGCAGTATTTT
CDR3 protein: CASSLAGGPSNTQYF

V gene: TRBV27
clone size: NA
J gene: TRBJ2-5
D gene: NA
CDR3 DNA: TGTGCCAGCAGTTTATCTAACAGGCCGGAGACCCAGTACTTC
CDR3 protein: CASSLSNRPETQYF

V gene: TRBV7-2
clone size: many
J gene: TRBJ2-7
D gene: TRBD1
CDR3 DNA: TGTGCCAGCAGCCCCTCCTCCGACAGGGGGAACAGGGAGCAGTACTTC
CDR3 protein: CASSPSSDRGNREQYF

V gene: TRBV6-1
clone size: many
J gene: TRBJ2-7
D gene: NA
CDR3 DNA: TGTGCCAGCAGTGATGGCAGAAACTACGAGCAGTACTTC
CDR3 protein: CASSDGRNYEQYF

V gene: TRBV12-3/TRBV12-4
clone size: many
J gene: TRBJ2-6
D gene: NA
CDR3 DNA: TGTGCCAGCAGTTTGACAGGTGGGGCCAACGTCCTGACTTTC
CDR3 protein: CASSLTGGANVLTF

V gene: TRBV25-1
clone size: few
J gene: TRBJ2-2
D gene: TRBD1
CDR3 DNA: TGTGCCAGCAGTGTGGGACAGGGCACCGGGGAGCTGTTTTTT
CDR3 protein: CASSVGQGTGELFF

V gene: TRBV20-1
clone size: many
J gene: TRBJ1-6
D gene: NA
CDR3 DNA: TGCAGTGCTACCCCCAGGGGCCACAATCCCCTCCACTTT
CDR3 protein: CSATPRGHNPLHF

V gene: TRBV20-1
clone size: few
J gene: TRBJ1-4
D gene: TRBD1
CDR3 DNA: TGCAGTGCTAAAGAGGGACAGAACGAAAAACTGTTTTTT
CDR3 protein: CSAKEGQNEKLFF

V gene: TRBV12-3/TRBV12-4
clone size: many
J gene: TRBJ1-1
D gene: NA
CDR3 DNA: TGTGCCAGCAGTTTAGCGGGGGGGGGAACTGAAGCTTTCTTT
CDR3 protein: CASSLAGGGTEAFF

V gene: TRBV6-5
clone size: many
J gene: TRBJ1-5
D gene: NA
CDR3 DNA: TGTGCCAGCACAACTCGACTAGGCAATCAGCCCCAGCATTTT
CDR3 protein: CASTTRLGNQPQHF

V gene: TRBV7-9
clone size: many
J gene: TRBJ2-3
D gene: NA
CDR3 DNA: TGTGCCAGCAAAAGGGGGTTCGAAGCGGTCTCAACAGATACGCAGTATTTT
CDR3 protein: CASKRGFEAVSTDTQYF

V gene: TRBV6-5
clone size: many
J gene: TRBJ2-7
D gene: NA
CDR3 DNA: TGTGCCAGCATCGGGGACCTTTACGAGCAGTACTTC
CDR3 protein: CASIGDLYEQYF

V gene: TRBV7-6
clone size: few
J gene: TRBJ1-2
D gene: TRBD1
CDR3 DNA: TGTGCCAGCAGCTTAGCGCCAGGGGGGGAAGGCTACACCTTC
CDR3 protein: CASSLAPGGEGYTF

V gene: TRBV3-1
clone size: few
J gene: TRBJ2-3
D gene: TRBD2
CDR3 DNA: TGTGCCAGCAGCCCCATCCCGGGGGGAGATACGCAGTATTTT
CDR3 protein: CASSPIPGGDTQYF

V gene: TRBV7-2
clone size: many
J gene: TRBJ2-3
D gene: NA
CDR3 DNA: TGTGCCAGCAGCCGGGTTAGCGGCACAGATACGCAGTATTTT
CDR3 protein: CASSRVSGTDTQYF

V gene: TRBV18
clone size: many
J gene: TRBJ2-2
D gene: TRBD2
CDR3 DNA: TGTGCCAGCTCACCACCGAGCGGGAGCAGTACCGGGGAGCTGTTTTTT
CDR3 protein: CASSPPSGSSTGELFF

V gene: TRBV15
clone size: many
J gene: TRBJ1-2
D gene: NA
CDR3 DNA: TGTGCCACCAGCAGAGAAGGGAACTATGGCTACACCTTC
CDR3 protein: CATSREGNYGYTF

V gene: TRBV11-3
clone size: NA
J gene: TRBJ2-1
D gene: NA
CDR3 DNA: TGTGCCAGCAGTTCACCGGGAGTCTCCAATGAGCAGTTCTTC
CDR3 protein: CASSSPGVSNEQFF

V gene: TRBV29-1
clone size: few
J gene: TRBJ1-3
D gene: NA
CDR3 DNA: TGCAGCGTCTCCAATGGGGAGGGGAACACCATATATTTT
CDR3 protein: CSVSNGEGNTIYF

V gene: TRBV12-3/TRBV12-4
clone size: many
J gene: TRBJ2-5
D gene: NA
CDR3 DNA: TGTGCCAGCAGTTTGGGTTGGGAGACCCAGTACTTC
CDR3 protein: CASSLGWETQYF

V gene: TRBV18
clone size: NA
J gene: TRBJ1-1
D gene: NA
CDR3 DNA: TGTGCCAGCTCACCATTTACACAGTCTGAAGCTTTCTTT
CDR3 protein: CASSPFTQSEAFF